The rows below give T cell receptor beta chains drawn from one sample of a study of T cell changes during pregnancy in multiple sclerosis. Sequencing was performed with immunoSEQ multiplex PCR; in TCRdb, only in-frame clones are kept and a portion is missing. Of 38,000 or so clones in the sample, approximately 94% were seen once. The sequences come from CD4+ T cells from peripheral blood mononuclear cells, collected in the second trimester of pregnancy. These receptors were collected from a female donor with multiple sclerosis, enrolled in a pregnancy study. The CDR3 runs from the conserved cysteine through the conserved F or W. D genes are given only for firm matches. Only part of the rows carry a size: once, few, many, or a class if the clone is expanded.

>TRBD1|TRBJ1-2|TRBV10-3|-
CAIKGDSRYGGYTF
TGTGCCATCAAAGGGGACAGCCGGTATGGGGGCTACACCTTC
>TRBD1|TRBJ2-7|TRBV7-2|-
CASSSDPGGSYEQYF
TGTGCCAGCAGCTCGGATCCAGGGGGCTCCTACGAGCAGTACTTC
>-|TRBJ2-1|TRBV6-1|-
CASQGLAYNEQFF
TGTGCCAGTCAGGGACTTGCCTACAATGAGCAGTTCTTC
>-|TRBJ1-1|TRBV9|-
CASSARAQMNTEAFF
TGTGCCAGCAGCGCGAGGGCCCAAATGAACACTGAAGCTTTCTTT
>TRBD1|TRBJ1-2|TRBV9|-
CASSQDDRGGYTF
TGTGCCAGCAGCCAGGACGACAGGGGTGGCTACACCTTC
>TRBD1|TRBJ1-4|TRBV4-1|-
CASSQRPGTESATNEKLFF
TGCGCCAGCAGCCAACGTCCCGGGACAGAGAGTGCAACTAATGAAAAACTGTTTTTT
>-|TRBJ2-5|TRBV2|once
CASSVQETQYF
TGTGCCAGCAGTGTACAAGAGACCCAGTACTTC
>TRBD2|TRBJ2-1|TRBV27|-
CASSGRYENEQFF
TGTGCCAGCAGCGGGAGGTATGAAAATGAGCAGTTCTTC
>-|TRBJ2-3|TRBV7-3|-
CASSFVRNSAADTQYF
TGTGCCAGCAGCTTCGTTCGTAATTCCGCGGCAGATACGCAGTATTTT
>-|TRBJ2-5|TRBV6-1|-
CASSEQGARKTQYF
TGTGCCAGCAGTGAACAAGGGGCGCGGAAGACCCAGTACTTC
>TRBD2|TRBJ2-5|TRBV25-1|-
CASSWGTSIQTQYF
TGTGCCAGCAGTTGGGGGACTAGTATACAGACCCAGTACTTC
>-|TRBJ1-1|TRBV19|-
CASSMTEALWAFF
TGTGCCAGTAGTATGACAGAAGCCCTATGGGCTTTCTTT
>-|TRBJ2-7|TRBV11-2|-
CASSLVPGVSYEQYF
TGTGCCAGCAGTTTGGTCCCAGGGGTCTCCTACGAGCAGTACTTC
>-|TRBJ2-1|TRBV6-1|-
CASSEEMGHYNEQFF
TGTGCCAGCAGTGAAGAAATGGGACATTACAATGAGCAGTTCTTC
>-|TRBJ2-2|TRBV5-4|-
CASSAGQYTGELFF
TGTGCCAGCAGCGCAGGACAGTACACCGGGGAGCTGTTTTTT
>TRBD1|TRBJ1-2|TRBV7-6|-
CASSPPTGLSYTF
TGTGCCAGCAGCCCCCCGACAGGGTTGAGCTACACCTTC
>-|TRBJ1-2|TRBV15|-
CATSRGTGRTNYGYTF
TGTGCCACCAGCAGAGGAACAGGCAGAACTAACTATGGCTACACCTTC
>-|TRBJ2-7|TRBV7-9|-
CASSLAAGQPAYEQYF
TGTGCCAGCAGCTTAGCGGCTGGACAGCCCGCCTACGAGCAGTACTTC
>TRBD2|TRBJ2-3|TRBV30|-
CAWSGTQTSGRDTQYF
TGTGCCTGGAGTGGGACCCAGACTAGCGGGAGAGATACGCAGTATTTT
>-|TRBJ2-3|TRBV4-1|once
CASSLYRGGGTDTQYF
TGCGCCAGCAGCCTGTACAGGGGAGGTGGAACAGATACGCAGTATTTT
>TRBD2|TRBJ2-3|TRBV7-2|-
CASALAGHTDTQYF
TGTGCCAGCGCGCTAGCGGGGCACACAGATACGCAGTATTTT
>-|TRBJ2-5|TRBV5-1|-
CASSLALVPQETQYF
TGCGCCAGCAGCTTGGCACTGGTACCACAAGAGACCCAGTACTTC
>TRBD1|TRBJ1-6|TRBV19|-
CASGTGGPNSPLHF
TGTGCCAGCGGGACAGGGGGCCCTAATTCACCCCTCCACTTT
>TRBD1|TRBJ2-6|TRBV7-3|-
CASSLLGQGANVLTF
TGTGCCAGCAGCTTACTGGGACAGGGGGCCAACGTCCTGACTTTC
>-|TRBJ2-2|TRBV2|-
CASSERGSGENTGELFF
TGTGCCAGCAGTGAAAGGGGAAGTGGGGAGAACACCGGGGAGCTGTTTTTT